The 4 T cell receptor beta chains in this list originate from one sample, sequenced in a study of CD8+ T cells in alopecia areata. Following extraction, RNA underwent reverse transcription to cDNA, which served as the sequencing template. Clones were sequenced by immunoSEQ multiplex PCR, and TCRdb holds only the in-frame ones, with some missing. The data list over 100,000 clones, none observed once; around 19% falls to the top ten. Specimen: lesional skin. Receptors were obtained from a C3H/HeJ mouse with alopecia areata. Mouse strain MHC haplotype: H2-k.

This clone was observed a handful of times. Genes here carry mouse names. With the read ending 4 residues before the CDR3 end, the germline J gene is used to fill in that end. The rearrangement links TRBV13-3 to TRBJ2-5, with a weak D call TRBD1 (6 bases). Germline V gene sequence: CDR1 NNHDY, CDR2 SYVADS. The CDR3 consists of 16 residues. The germline V and J ends were trimmed by 0 bases and 0 bases, with 11 bases remaining between them. The sequenced CDR3 bases are TGTGCCAGCAGTGATGAGGGGACAATTAACCAAGAC. Translation gives CASSDEGTINQD. The CDR3 in its entirety is CASSDEGTINQDTQYF.

Remarks on this clone: Gene names are mouse gene names. The read halts 4 residues ahead of the CDR3 end, with the missing end drawn from the germline J gene. This chain uses TRBV1 with TRBJ1-4; 10 nucleotides match TRBD1. The length of the CDR3 is 16 residues. Looked up from germline, CDR1 is NSQYPW and CDR2 is LRSPGD (reference sequence). CDR3 DNA, as far as it was read: TGCACCTGCAGTGCAGATGGGACAGGGGAGGGCGAA. Amino acids: CTCSADGTGEGE. In full, the CDR3 reads CTCSADGTGEGERLFF.

This clone was counted a few times. Mouse gene names and germline throughout. CDR3 protein: CASGDRTVSNERLFF. The CDR3 DNA, read in part, is TGTGCCAGCGGTGATCGGACAGTTTCCAACGAA. V usage is TRBV13-2 and J usage is TRBJ1-4; possible D gene TRBD1, 6 bases. Read coverage stops 4 residues before the CDR3 terminus; the germline J gene supplies the remainder. Trimming took 1 base from V and 0 from J, leaving 7 bases between them. Germline V gene lookup returns CDR1 NNHNN and CDR2 SYGAGS (reference sequence). The CDR3 has 15 amino acids.

This clone was found a few times. The protein given in TCRdb and the translation of the DNA differ at residue 14, and the sequence presented here derives from the DNA. Gene labels here are mouse ones. CDR3 in amino acids: CASGERQPNSYNSPLYF. The sequenced part of the CDR3 DNA is TGTGCCAGCGGTGAGCGACAGCCGAATTCCTATAATTCGCCC. This sequence joins TRBV13-2 and TRBJ1-6; D is possibly TRBD1 (5 bases). The read terminates 3 residues ahead of where the CDR3 ends, so the germline J gene completes it. TRBJ1-6 is an open reading frame whose function is uncertain. This CDR3 comprises 17 residues. Per the germline V gene, CDR1 is NNHNN and CDR2 is SYGAGS (reference sequence). V dropped 2 bases and J dropped 0 bases, with 12 bases sitting between them.